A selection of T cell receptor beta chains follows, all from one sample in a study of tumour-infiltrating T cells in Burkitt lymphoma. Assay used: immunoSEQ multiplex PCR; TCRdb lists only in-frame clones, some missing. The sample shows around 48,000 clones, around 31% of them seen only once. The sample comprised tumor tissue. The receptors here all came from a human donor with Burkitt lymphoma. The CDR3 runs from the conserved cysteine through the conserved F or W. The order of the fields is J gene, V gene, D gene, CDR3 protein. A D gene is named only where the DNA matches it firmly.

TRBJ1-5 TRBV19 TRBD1 CASSMVGGVRNQPQHF
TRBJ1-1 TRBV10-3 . CAIRRGGDNTEAFF
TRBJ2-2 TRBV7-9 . CASSLGKGASTGELFF
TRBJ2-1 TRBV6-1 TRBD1 CASSEIRTGWVNEQFF
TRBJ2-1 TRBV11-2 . CASSLGVTGREQFF
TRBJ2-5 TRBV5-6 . CASSSDAGGDETQYF
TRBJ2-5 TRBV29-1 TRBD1 CSACRDRGRETQYF
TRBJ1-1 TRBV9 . CASSSEGLTEAFF
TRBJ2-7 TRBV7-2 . CASSRYDRTDEQYF
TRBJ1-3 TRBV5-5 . CASSTLGLSGNTIYF
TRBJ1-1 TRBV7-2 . CASSASSGYMNTEAFF
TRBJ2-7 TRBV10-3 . CATRGQGEQYF
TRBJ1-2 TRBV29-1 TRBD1 CSVGPDRGEVYGYTF
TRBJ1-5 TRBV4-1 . CASSQVTGNQPQHF
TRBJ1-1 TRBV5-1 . CASSSGYRAEAFF
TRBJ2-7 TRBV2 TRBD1 CASRPETGTYEQYF
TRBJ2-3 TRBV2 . CASKRARGTDTQYF
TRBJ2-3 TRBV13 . CASSASLRTQYF
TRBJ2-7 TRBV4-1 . CASSPGSSYEQYF
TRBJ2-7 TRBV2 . CASSGDQGEQYF
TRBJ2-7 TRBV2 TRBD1 CASFYPGGDYEQYF
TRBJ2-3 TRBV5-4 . CASSSSYHGDTQYF
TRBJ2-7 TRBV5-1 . CASGRVGGDEQYF
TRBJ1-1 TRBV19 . CASSPTGLGTEAFF
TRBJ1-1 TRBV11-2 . CASSLAGNTEAFF
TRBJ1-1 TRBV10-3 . CATKMGAIDSNTEAFF
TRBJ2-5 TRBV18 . CASSGGPQETQYF
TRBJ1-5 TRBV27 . CASRPRGDTYQPQHF
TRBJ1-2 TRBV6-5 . CASSYSEGIDGYTF
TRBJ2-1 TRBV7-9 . CASRSQGSYNEQFF
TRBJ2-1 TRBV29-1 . CSVEGLDNNEQFF
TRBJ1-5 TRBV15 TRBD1 CATSRDRDDQPQHF
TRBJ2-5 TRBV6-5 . CASGETQYF